The entry that follows covers one T cell receptor beta chain sequence. Clinical histories supplied by participants themselves formed the basis of cohort assignment. Those designated as exposed participants met a COVID-19 case within 2 weeks before study entry. This sample was included in a study of blood T cell repertoires in COVID-19. Across the study: The United States, Italy and Spain provided the acute and convalescent COVID-19 samples.

Germline values: CDR1 SGHRS, CDR2 YFSETQ. This CDR3 has 15 residues. J was trimmed by 0 bases and V by 4 bases; bases with no gene match: 5. In the authors' methods: For nucleated cells, counts were estimated from reference gene primer amplification. Here immunoSEQ multiplex PCR was the method, and the copy in TCRdb shows in-frame clones only, minus some. That table gives V, J and clone size, and the DNA gave D and trimming. Of around 320,000 clones in the sample, roughly 91% were seen once. The sequence was obtained from a woman aged 45-65 years who had been exposed to COVID-19. Input material: PBMCs or T cells enriched from blood (not recorded which). V is TRBV5-1 and J is TRBJ2-3; 7 bases are shared with TRBD2. The CDR3, as DNA: TGCGCCAGCAGCAGTGAGACTAGCAGCACAGATACGCAGTATTTT. This translates into CASSSETSSTDTQYF.